This paragraph reports one T cell receptor beta chain. What it binds is unknown. The data derive from a study of vaccination effects on CD4 cells after COVID-19. Sequencing in the ViraFEST assay came after antigen-specific CD4+ T cells had been expanded with viral peptide pools, which were used to stimulate PBMC. With more than 9 days of culture completed, CD4+ T cells were isolated. Vaccinated participants had no history of SARS-CoV-2 infection and tested negative for nucleocapsid antibodies. Trimming took 10 bases from V and 12 from J, leaving 13 bases between them. Germline V gene data show CDR1 as MNHEY and CDR2 as SVGAGI. This CDR3 contains 10 residues. TCRdb keeps only in-frame clones here, not all; method: immunoSEQ multiplex PCR. The sample lists about 27,000 clones, approximately 80% occurring once. The study's findings and limits: Early timepoints after infection were absent, and convalescent patients were few in the study.

The sequencing here drew on CD4+ T cells from PBMCs cultured with HCoV-NL63 spike peptides, taken before COVID-19 vaccination. V usage is TRBV6-5 and J usage is TRBJ2-1, with D tentatively TRBD1 (5 bases). The receptor was derived from a human donor who received a COVID-19 vaccine. The CDR3 reads CATDFTGQFF. The CDR3 DNA is TGTGCCACAGATTTCACAGGGCAGTTCTTC.